This T cell receptor (beta chain) was retrieved from a study of human T cells and chemical hapten exposure. At the level of the study: TCR yield per sample varied, mainly due to pooled library volumes. Study-level findings and limits: Versus controls, expanded TCRs had significantly more large CDR3 similarity clusters.

This clonotype turned up a few times. Its antigen is unidentified. TCRdb independently ran MiXCR on the RACE reads; one entry per CDR3 protein. The sample yields approximately 100,000 distinct CDR3 sequences, about a tenth seen once. As for time point: patch test 2, 6 weeks after DPC sensitization. Treatment noted: therapeutic diphenylcyclopropenone sensitization with weekly scalp DPC. V lost 2 bases and J lost 4, with 12 bases in between. The V gene's germline CDR1 is SEHNR and CDR2 FQNEAQ (reference sequence). CDR3 length: 15 amino acids. The specimen was whole blood, collected in connection with sensitization to the hapten diphenylcyclopropenone (DPC). V usage is TRBV7-9 and J usage is TRBJ2-1, with D unclear. This receptor was taken from a woman aged 40 to 50 with alopecia areata. Some clones in this sample may be carry-over from other donors' samples. CDR3: CASSLRQAVYNEQFF. In DNA, the CDR3 is TGTGCCAGCAGCTTAAGGCAGGCGGTATACAATGAGCAGTTCTTC.